This T cell receptor beta chain was identified in a study of cytomegalovirus exposure and HLA in healthy donors. Study conclusions and caveats: Rarity marked most TCR sequences, yet some public TCRs occurred in many donors. Three CMV-associated chains proved CMV antigen-specific in vitro. The study flagged about 150 TCR beta chains as cytomegalovirus-associated.

This clone was detected only a few times. Antigen: not known. Sequencing used immunoSEQ multiplex PCR; TCRdb keeps in-frame clones, though not all of them. The sample has around 70,000 clones; about 93% are singletons. The donors formed part of the approximately 130-subject validation cohort, distinct from the roughly 730-subject first cohort. Trimming removed 3 bases from V and 9 bases from J, with 6 bases in between. CDR3 size: 11 residues. CDR1 and CDR2 from the germline V gene are ENHRY and SYGVKD. The chain links TRBV10-3 to TRBJ2-1, with a possible D match to TRBD2 (5 bases). Sequenced: PBMCs. The sequence was obtained from a man between 18 and 35 years old in good health and CMV-seropositive. Here the CDR3 reads CAISEAAEQFF. The CDR3 DNA follows: TGTGCCATCAGTGAAGCGGCTGAGCAGTTCTTC.